The 31 T cell receptor beta chains below were found in one sample sequenced in a study of T cell responses to AZD1222 COVID-19 vaccine (dated by TCRdb to the early 2020s). Libraries were made using the immunoSEQ multiplex PCR assay. Held by TCRdb, this immuneACCESS table contains in-frame sequences only and omits some clones. Under half of the omission traces to an unresolved V gene where checked; the cause of the rest is unknown. Recorded for this sample are around 64,000 clones; about four fifths of them occurred a single time. The top ten hold 5% to 6.5% of the sample. This specimen's time point label, interpreted: about 28 days (+/-7) after the second vaccine dose. This material consisted of peripheral blood, taken 28 days after the second AZD1222 dose. Every receptor here comes from an adult who received the AZD1222 COVID-19 vaccine.

This clone was counted between two and nine times. Germline is not matched at one junction end, which may reflect a read error. The chain links TRBV4-2 to TRBJ2-5, with TRBD2 identical over 11 bases. Germline loops: CDR1 LGHNA, CDR2 YNFKEQ. The CDR3 spans 13 residues. The CDR3 DNA is TGTGCCAGCAGCCAAGAAACTAGCGGGGGTCTTGACTTC. This sequence encodes CASSQETSGGLDF.

The CDR3, as DNA: TGTGCCAGCAGTGCCTCGGGAGGTGAAAAACTGTTTTTT. This encodes CASSASGGEKLFF. V is TRBV12-3 or TRBV12-4 and J is TRBJ1-4; D gene ambiguous. V shed 5 bases and J shed 7 bases, with 11 bases lying between them. The CDR3 is 13 amino acids.

This chain links TRBV7-2 with TRBJ2-1; 8 nucleotides agree with TRBD1. The V and J ends lost 1 base and 4 bases, in that order; junction bases with no gene match: 6. Per germline, CDR1 SGHTA and CDR2 FQGNSA. The CDR3 loop spans 16 amino acids. DNA for the CDR3: TGTGCCAGCAGCTTAGAGGGTGGGGACAGGTACAATGAGCAGTTCTTC. It encodes CASSLEGGDRYNEQFF.

The V gene is TRBV18, the J gene TRBJ1-3; D uncertain. Trimming shortened V by 6 bases and J by 0 bases, and 9 bases separated the two germline ends. The germline gives CDR1 KGHSH, CDR2 LQKENI. This CDR3 has 14 amino acids. The CDR3 region is CASSPRYSGNTIYF. For the CDR3, the DNA is TGTGCCAGCTCCCCCAGGTACTCTGGAAACACCATATATTTT.

The chain carries TRBV24-1 and TRBJ2-7; D is ambiguous. The CDR3 has 8 amino acids. V lost 9 bases, J lost 8 bases, and 4 bases lay in between. From germline, CDR1 is KGHDR and CDR2 SFDVKD. CDR3 sequence (DNA): TGTGCCACCCACCAGCAGTACTTC. Translated, it gives CATHQQYF.

In its sample, this clone was seen once. V and J are TRBV19 and TRBJ2-2; D is possibly TRBD1 (5 bases). This CDR3 is built from 15 residues. The germline V and J ends were trimmed by 3 bases and 3 bases, with 11 bases remaining between them. Germline-derived CDR1 and CDR2 are LNHDA and SQIVND (reference sequence). CDR3 bases: TGTGCCAGTAGTATCCCAGGGCGATACACCGGGGAGCTGTTTTTT. Translated: CASSIPGRYTGELFF.

This sequence joins TRBV19 and TRBJ1-1; the D is unclear. The CDR3 contains 14 residues. Trimming removed 5 bases from V and 5 bases from J, with 15 bases in between. The germline V gene has CDR1 LNHDA and CDR2 SQIVND (reference sequence). This CDR3 reads CASSPPGAATEAFF. CDR3 DNA: TGTGCCAGTAGTCCCCCGGGTGCGGCTACTGAAGCTTTCTTT.

The chain is built from TRBV7-9 and TRBJ1-2, with no clear D. Germline V gives CDR1 SEHNR, CDR2 FQNEAQ (reference sequence). The ends were cut back, 10 bases at V and 2 bases at J, with 11 bases in the middle. This CDR3 comprises 12 residues. The CDR3 coding sequence is TGTGCCACAGTCTCCGGGAACTATGGCTACACCTTC. Protein: CATVSGNYGYTF.

This chain connects TRBV7-2 to TRBJ1-4; D remains unclear. The CDR3 loop spans 14 amino acids. Looked up from germline, CDR1 is SGHTA and CDR2 is FQGNSA. Deletions cut 1 base from V and 8 bases from J, with 11 bases between. The CDR3, as DNA: TGTGCCAGCAGCTTAGAAACCCTTGGAGAAAAACTGTTTTTT. The encoded protein is CASSLETLGEKLFF.

Many counts were recorded for this clone. The gene calls are TRBV6-1 and TRBJ2-7; D is possibly TRBD1 or TRBD2 (5 bases each). Germline V gene data show CDR1 as MNHNS and CDR2 as SASEGT. V dropped 3 bases and J dropped 2 bases, with 11 bases sitting between them. The CDR3 has 14 residues. CDR3 amino acids: CASSDEGPTYEQYF. For the CDR3, the DNA is TGTGCCAGCAGTGACGAGGGGCCCACCTACGAGCAGTACTTC.

The chain recombines TRBV4-3 with TRBJ1-1, with D maybe TRBD1 (6 bases). Germline loops: CDR1 LGHNA, CDR2 YSLEER. With 0 bases removed from V and 2 bases from J, the gap between germline ends came to 13 bases. This CDR3 region has 16 residues. The CDR3 nucleotides are TGCGCCAGCAGCCAAGATCCATTAGGGGGTAACACTGAAGCTTTCTTT. Amino acid sequence: CASSQDPLGGNTEAFF.

The rearrangement links TRBV6-2 or TRBV6-3 to TRBJ2-3, with TRBD2 identical over 7 bases. J gave up 6 bases and V 5 bases, and 2 bases lay outside the gene matches. Per germline, CDR1 MNHEY and CDR2 SVGEGT. This CDR3 spans 12 amino acids. The CDR3 loop is CASSPLADTQYF. The CDR3 DNA sequence: TGTGCCAGCAGTCCACTAGCGGATACGCAGTATTTT.

The chain recombines TRBV6-5 with TRBJ2-7, with D hard to call. Between the trimmed V and J ends, which lost 0 bases and 0 bases, there was a span of 6 bases. Germline lookup yields CDR1 MNHEY and CDR2 SVGAGI. The CDR3 totals 14 residues. The CDR3 reads CASSYSRSSYEQYF. In DNA, the CDR3 is TGTGCCAGCAGTTACTCTAGAAGCTCCTACGAGCAGTACTTC.

Here the CDR3 DNA reads TGCGCCAGCAGCCAACTATACGATGACAGGAAGGGAAACACCATATATTTT. This gives the protein CASSQLYDDRKGNTIYF. The J gene is TRBJ1-3, the V gene TRBV4-3, with D possibly TRBD1 on 6 matching bases. The length of the CDR3 is 17 residues. Per germline, CDR1 LGHNA and CDR2 YSLEER. Trimming shortened V by 2 bases and J by 4 bases, and 18 bases separated the two germline ends.

V gene TRBV4-2 combines with J gene TRBJ2-2; 9 positions agree with TRBD2. The CDR3 sequence is 16 residues long. The germline gives CDR1 LGHNA, CDR2 YNFKEQ. With V trimmed by 4 bases and J by 1 base, 4 bases remained unmatched. The CDR3 is CASSPRGGRNTGELFF. The CDR3 nucleotides are TGTGCCAGCAGCCCGCGGGGGGGCCGGAACACCGGGGAGCTGTTTTTT.

The chain recombines TRBV19 with TRBJ1-6; the D gene is possibly TRBD1 (5 bases). The germline gives CDR1 LNHDA, CDR2 SQIVND (reference sequence). The CDR3 length is 13 residues. The V end was cut by 7 bases, the J end by 11 bases, with 15 bases between. CDR3: CASMDIPDAPLHF. In DNA form, the CDR3 reads TGTGCCAGTATGGACATTCCAGACGCACCCCTCCACTTT.

The rearrangement uses TRBV6-2 or TRBV6-3 and TRBJ1-2; D unclear. CDR3 length: 13 amino acids. The V gene lost 0 bases and the J gene lost 3 bases, with 5 bases spanning the gap. Germline CDR1 reads MNHEY; CDR2 reads SVGEGT. The CDR3 bases are TGTGCCAGCAGTTACTCCCCGGACTATGGCTACACCTTC. Amino acid sequence: CASSYSPDYGYTF.

The V gene is TRBV6-5, the J gene TRBJ1-4; D unclear. V lost 0 bases and J 5 bases, leaving 4 bases between the germline ends. Germline V CDR1 and CDR2: MNHEY, SVGAGI. The CDR3 is 13 amino acids. As DNA, the CDR3 is TGTGCCAGCAGTTACTCGGCCAATGAAAAACTGTTTTTT. It yields the protein CASSYSANEKLFF.

The rearrangement joins TRBV2 to TRBJ1-2; no firm D call. This CDR3 comprises 14 residues. Trimming stripped 6 bases from V and 0 bases from J, with 11 bases between. The germline V gene encodes CDR1 SNHLY and CDR2 FYNNEI. This CDR3 is CASREDGANYGYTF. CDR3 coding DNA: TGTGCCAGCAGGGAGGACGGGGCTAACTATGGCTACACCTTC.

V gene TRBV5-1 combines with J gene TRBJ2-5; 9 bases match TRBD2. The germline CDR1 and CDR2 sequences are SGHRS and YFSETQ. With 4 bases clipped from V and 5 bases from J, the junction kept 12 bases outside the gene matches. CDR3 length equals 16 residues. The CDR3 nucleotides are TGCGCCAGCAGCCCGGGACCTCGCGGGGGGGCGGAGACCCAGTACTTC. This sequence encodes CASSPGPRGGAETQYF.

This clone appeared a few times. The chain links TRBV6-5 to TRBJ2-7; no firm D call. V dropped 8 bases and J dropped 6 bases, with 17 bases sitting between them. The length of the CDR3 is 13 residues. The germline V gene encodes CDR1 MNHEY and CDR2 SVGAGI. Written as DNA, the CDR3 is TGTGCCAGCTCCGAAACTATAGGGTCCGAGCAGTACTTC. This sequence encodes CASSETIGSEQYF.

V is TRBV2 and J is TRBJ2-1, with 10 bases fitting TRBD1. Germline assignment: CDR1 SNHLY and CDR2 FYNNEI. The V gene end was trimmed by 10 bases and the J gene end by 8 bases; junction bases not matched to a gene: 8. CDR3 length: 13 amino acids. In DNA, the CDR3 is TGTGCCACGGGACAGGGGTATCAGGATGAGCAGTTCTTC. Translated: CATGQGYQDEQFF.

The V call is TRBV19, the J call TRBJ2-4; D is ambiguous. Germline CDR1 and CDR2: LNHDA and SQIVND (reference sequence). V was trimmed by 5 bases and J by 9 bases, leaving 11 bases between them. This CDR3 is built from 12 residues. The CDR3 DNA reads TGTGCCAGTAGTCGAGGTCTGGGCATTCAGTACTTC. The encoded protein is CASSRGLGIQYF.

J is TRBJ2-7 and V is TRBV6-5, with D perhaps assigned TRBD1 or TRBD2 (5 bases each). Per germline, CDR1 MNHEY and CDR2 SVGAGI. V was clipped by 2 bases and J by 4 bases, with 12 bases between them. The length of the CDR3 is 14 residues. The CDR3 here is CASSYRPWGYEQYF. In nucleotides, the CDR3 is TGTGCCAGCAGTTACCGGCCCTGGGGGTACGAGCAGTACTTC.

The rearrangement joins TRBV15 to TRBJ1-4; D is undetermined. The CDR3 covers 13 residues. The V and J ends lost 0 bases and 8 bases respectively, with 7 bases between them. Germline loops: CDR1 LNHNV, CDR2 YYDKDF (reference sequence). The CDR3 reads CATSRDRPEKLFF. CDR3 sequence (DNA): TGTGCCACCAGCAGAGATCGACCCGAAAAACTGTTTTTT. The full variable domain, in which reference TRBV15 and TRBJ1-4 provide the parts outside the CDR3, is DAMVIQNPRYQVTQFGKPVTLSCSQTLNHNVMYWYQQKSSQAPKLLFHYYDKDFNNEADTPDNFQSRRPNTSFCFLDIRSPGLGDTAMYLCATSRDRPEKLFFGSGTQLSVL.

The chain links TRBV6-5 to TRBJ2-5, with D maybe TRBD2 (5 bases). The CDR3 is 13 residues long. Germline CDR1 and CDR2: MNHEY and SVGAGI. The ends were cut back, 6 bases at V and 4 bases at J, with 12 bases in the middle. CDR3 region: CASSYDEGETQYF. In DNA form, the CDR3 reads TGTGCCAGCAGCTACGATGAGGGAGAGACCCAGTACTTC.

The V and J genes are TRBV20-1 and TRBJ2-1; D ambiguous. This CDR3 spans 13 amino acids. Trimming pared 3 bases from V and 7 bases from J, leaving 13 bases between. Germline V CDR1 and CDR2: DFQATT, SNEGSKA (reference sequence). DNA of the CDR3: TGCAGTGCTAGTCAGAGTCTCGGGAATGAGCAGTTCTTC. It codes for CSASQSLGNEQFF.

The chain combines TRBV7-8 with TRBJ2-7, with unresolved D. Germline V gene sequence: CDR1 SGHVS, CDR2 FQNEAQ. The CDR3 sequence is 13 residues long. V lost 1 base and J lost 7, with 11 bases in between. The CDR3 region has the DNA TGTGCCAGCAGCTTAGGTTGGCCACTAGAGCAGTACTTC. This gives the protein CASSLGWPLEQYF.

The V gene is TRBV28, the J gene TRBJ1-1, with TRBD1 identical over 7 bases. V lost 3 bases to trimming and J lost 5 bases; unmatched junction nucleotides: 6. Germline-derived CDR1 and CDR2 are MDHEN and SYDVKM. The CDR3 consists of 14 residues. The CDR3 nucleotides are TGTGCCAGCAGTTTTAGGGGGCGCGTGACTGAAGCTTTCTTT. As protein: CASSFRGRVTEAFF.

The chain uses TRBV6-5 and TRBJ2-5; D not resolved. CDR3 length: 13 residues. Between the trimmed V and J ends, which lost 10 bases and 0 bases, there was a span of 12 bases. Germline V CDR1 and CDR2: MNHEY, SVGAGI. The CDR3 reads CATNRHYQETQYF. CDR3 nucleotide sequence: TGTGCCACCAATAGACACTACCAAGAGACCCAGTACTTC.

This clone was recorded only once. An end of the junction does not agree with germline; a read error may underlie this. V gene TRBV7-2 combines with J gene TRBJ1-4; a weak D match, TRBD1 (6 bases). In germline, CDR1 is SGHTA, CDR2 FQGNSA. The CDR3 is 14 amino acids. The CDR3 spells CASSVDRPNGKLFF. In DNA form, the CDR3 reads TGTGCCAGCAGCGTCGACAGGCCCAATGGAAAACTGTTTTTT.